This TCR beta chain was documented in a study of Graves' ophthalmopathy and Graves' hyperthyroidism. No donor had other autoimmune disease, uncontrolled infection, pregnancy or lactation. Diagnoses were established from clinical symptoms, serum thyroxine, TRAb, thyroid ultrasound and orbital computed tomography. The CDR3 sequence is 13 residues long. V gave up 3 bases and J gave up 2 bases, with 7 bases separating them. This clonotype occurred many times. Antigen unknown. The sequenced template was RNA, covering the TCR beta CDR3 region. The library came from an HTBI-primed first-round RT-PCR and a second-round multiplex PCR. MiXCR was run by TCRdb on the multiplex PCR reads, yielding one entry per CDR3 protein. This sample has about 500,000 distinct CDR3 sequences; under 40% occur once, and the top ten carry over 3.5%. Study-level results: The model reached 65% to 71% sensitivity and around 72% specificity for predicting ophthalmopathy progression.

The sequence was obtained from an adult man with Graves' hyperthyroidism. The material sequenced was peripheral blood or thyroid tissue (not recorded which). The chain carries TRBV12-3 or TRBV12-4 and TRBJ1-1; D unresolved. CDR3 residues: CASSFELNTEAFF. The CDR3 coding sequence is TGTGCCAGCAGTTTTGAATTAAACACTGAAGCTTTCTTT.